Below, 23 T cell receptor beta chains from the same sample are listed, as sequenced in a study of blood T cells in healthy people across ages. The authors ran a second PCR of roughly 6 to 12 cycles using a sample-barcoded 5' primer and a J-beta primer mix. TCRdb ran MiXCR on the 5' RACE reads and lists one entry per CDR3 protein. The sample carries around 1,700,000 distinct CDR3 sequences, approximately 28% recorded once. The material sequenced was blood. These receptors were obtained from a woman under 40 in good health.

This clonotype has at least ten counts. V and J are TRBV20-1 and TRBJ2-1; 8 bases align to TRBD2. This CDR3 spans 17 amino acids. V dropped 1 base and J dropped 0; count of bases not matched to a gene: 8. Germline lookup yields CDR1 DFQATT and CDR2 SNEGSKA (reference sequence). The CDR3 coding sequence is TGCAGTGCTAGAGGGGGTAGCGGGAAGAGCTCCTACAATGAGCAGTTCTTC. Residues: CSARGGSGKSSYNEQFF.

Only a few counts were recorded for this clonotype. The chain employs TRBV7-3 and TRBJ1-5; D is possibly TRBD1 (5 bases). The CDR3 is made up of 15 amino acids. Deletions cut 3 bases from V and 7 bases from J, with 16 bases between. In germline, CDR1 is SGHTA, CDR2 FQGTGA. In nucleotides, the CDR3 is TGTGCCAGCAGCTTCCCCGGGGGAAAGGGCCAGCCCCAGCATTTT. Translation: CASSFPGGKGQPQHF.

This chain links TRBV10-2 with TRBJ1-2, with D perhaps TRBD1 (6 bases). Germline loops: CDR1 WSHSY, CDR2 SAAADI. The CDR3 is 15 residues long. With 0 bases removed from V and 4 bases from J, the gap between germline ends came to 12 bases. CDR3 bases: TGCGCCAGCAGTGAGTCGACCGGGACACCCTATGGCTACACCTTC. It specifies CASSESTGTPYGYTF.

This clonotype occurred a few times. The chain is built from TRBV10-2 and TRBJ2-5, with D tentatively TRBD1 or TRBD2 (5 bases each). V lost 4 bases and J lost 5, with 11 bases in between. CDR3 length: 13 amino acids. The germline CDR1 and CDR2 sequences are WSHSY and SAAADI. The CDR3 region has the DNA TGCGCCAGCAGTGTGGGGGAGAGGGAGACCCAGTACTTC. Its protein is CASSVGERETQYF.

In this sample, this clonotype turned up a few times. The rearrangement links TRBV9 to TRBJ2-7; TRBD1 might be the D (6 bases). Germline values: CDR1 SGDLS, CDR2 YYNGEE. Trimming removed 4 bases from V and 6 bases from J, with 23 bases in between. The CDR3 consists of 16 residues. The CDR3 DNA follows: TGTGCCAGCAGCCCTACACAGGGTTCCCCCCGGGGCGAGCAGTACTTC. Amino acids: CASSPTQGSPRGEQYF.

Worth noting for this clonotype: In this CDR3 the conserved last residue, phenylalanine or tryptophan, is missing, so a read error is likely. The rearrangement links TRBV3-1 to TRBJ2-3, with D perhaps TRBD2 (6 bases). The germline V gene encodes CDR1 LGHDT and CDR2 YNNKEL (reference sequence). Between the trimmed V and J ends, which lost 5 bases and 5 bases, there was a span of 17 bases. CDR3 length: 15 residues. CDR3 protein: CASSISGRPEDTQYS. The CDR3 region has the DNA TGTGCCAGCAGCATTAGCGGTAGGCCAGAAGATACGCAGTATTCT.

The gene calls are TRBV5-5 and TRBJ2-3; 11 nucleotides agree with TRBD1. V shed 6 bases and J 6 bases; nucleotides not matched to a gene: 6. CDR3 length equals 14 residues. Looked up from germline, CDR1 is SGHKS and CDR2 is YYEKEE (reference sequence). This CDR3 reads CASKGQGAGDTQYF. In DNA, the CDR3 is TGTGCCAGCAAAGGACAGGGGGCTGGGGATACGCAGTATTTT.

In its sample, this clonotype was seen many times. This chain links TRBV20-1 with TRBJ1-2, with 10 bases fitting TRBD1. Germline CDR1 DFQATT, CDR2 SNEGSKA (reference sequence). V lost 5 bases, J lost 6 bases, and 12 bases stayed unmatched. This CDR3 comprises 15 residues. CDR3 bases: TGCAGTGCTCCGGGACAGGGGTTTGGTCTTCATGGCTACACCTTC. It codes for CSAPGQGFGLHGYTF.

This clonotype was seen a few times. V gene TRBV9 combines with J gene TRBJ2-5, with 10 bases fitting TRBD2. Germline loops: CDR1 SGDLS, CDR2 YYNGEE. This CDR3 has 15 residues. J was trimmed by 1 base and V by 3 bases; bases with no gene match: 3. CDR3 sequence: CASSASGGVQETQYF. DNA of the CDR3: TGTGCCAGCAGCGCCAGCGGGGGGGTCCAAGAGACCCAGTACTTC.

The V and J genes are TRBV5-1 and TRBJ2-2; possibly TRBD1 for D (6 bases). The V gene's germline CDR1 is SGHRS and CDR2 YFSETQ. This CDR3 has 16 residues. Between the trimmed V and J ends, which lost 4 bases and 3 bases, there was a span of 16 bases. CDR3 region: CASSLQTGAYTGELFF. Here the CDR3 DNA reads TGCGCCAGCAGCCTACAGACAGGAGCCTACACCGGGGAGCTGTTTTTT.

This clonotype came up a few times. The V gene is TRBV6-2 or TRBV6-3, the J gene TRBJ2-1; 7 bases agree with TRBD2. The J segment lost 2 bases and the V segment lost 2 bases, leaving 15 bases of the junction unmatched. Germline lookup yields CDR1 MNHEY and CDR2 SVGEGT. The CDR3 runs 19 residues. The CDR3 coding sequence is TGTGCCAGCAGTTACCCGGCTAGCGGCAACCGTAGGACCTACAATGAGCAGTTCTTC. Residues: CASSYPASGNRRTYNEQFF.

This clonotype was recorded a few times. V is TRBV10-3 and J is TRBJ1-5, with D maybe TRBD1 (5 bases). Germline CDR1 ENHRY, CDR2 SYGVKD. V gave up 0 bases and J gave up 2 bases, with 11 bases separating them. This CDR3 has 16 residues. The chain's CDR3 is CAISESRVGGNQPQHF. The CDR3 coding sequence is TGTGCCATCAGTGAGTCCCGTGTGGGGGGCAATCAGCCCCAGCATTTT.

With respect to this clonotype: A much larger clone lies a single base off, so this may be a read error. This chain connects TRBV28 to TRBJ2-4; D perhaps matches TRBD1 (5 bases). Germline V CDR1 and CDR2: MDHEN, SYDVKM. This CDR3 is built from 17 residues. The CDR3 nucleotides are TGTGCCTGCAGTCCCCCCACGCCAGGGAAAGCCAAAAACATTCAGTACTTC. Protein: CACSPPTPGKAKNIQYF.

This clonotype turned up a few times. The chain employs TRBV2 and TRBJ2-5; a possible D gene is TRBD2 (5 bases). With 0 bases removed from V and 2 bases from J, the gap between germline ends came to 13 bases. This CDR3 has 16 amino acids. Germline V gene sequence: CDR1 SNHLY, CDR2 FYNNEI. The CDR3 loop is CASSEALRGVQETQYF. CDR3 nucleotide sequence: TGTGCCAGCAGTGAAGCGCTTCGGGGTGTGCAAGAGACCCAGTACTTC.

As for this clonotype: A much larger clone differs from this one at a single base, so this may be a read error. The chain joins TRBV5-1 to TRBJ1-1, with D uncertain. The germline V gene has CDR1 SGHRS and CDR2 YFSETQ. Between the trimmed V and J ends, which lost 1 base and 6 bases, there was a span of 13 bases. The CDR3 sequence is 14 residues long. The chain's CDR3 is CASSLRDRGAEAFF. The CDR3 nucleotides are TGCGCCAGCAGCTTGAGGGATCGTGGCGCTGAAGCTTTCTTT.

CDR3 residues: CASSLPTGPEETQYF. In nucleotides, the CDR3 is TGCGCCAGCAGCCTCCCAACAGGCCCAGAAGAGACCCAGTACTTC. V and J are TRBV5-1 and TRBJ2-5; D may be TRBD1 (5 bases). Per the germline V gene, CDR1 is SGHRS and CDR2 is YFSETQ. This CDR3 has 15 residues. V dropped 4 bases and J dropped 3 bases, with 16 bases sitting between them.

This clonotype has ten or more counts. The chain combines TRBV6-5 with TRBJ2-1; 7 bases agree with TRBD2. The CDR3 has 11 amino acids. V lost 5 bases, J lost 10 bases, and 2 bases stayed unmatched. Germline V lookup: CDR1 MNHEY, CDR2 SVGAGI. The CDR3 region has the DNA TGTGCCAGCAGTGGGGAGGGAGAGCAGTTCTTC. It translates to CASSGEGEQFF.

This clonotype has a handful of counts. The rearrangement joins TRBV20-1 to TRBJ2-2; D is ambiguous. The CDR3 is 13 amino acids. Germline values: CDR1 DFQATT, CDR2 SNEGSKA (reference sequence). The CDR3 bases are TGCAGCGTAGCCGCTCCAAACACCGGGGAGCTGTTTTTT. Protein: CSVAAPNTGELFF.

The chain employs TRBV2 and TRBJ2-1; the D gene could be TRBD1 or TRBD2 (6 bases each). V shed 4 bases and J shed 4 bases, with 20 bases lying between them. CDR3 length: 17 residues. Looked up from germline, CDR1 is SNHLY and CDR2 is FYNNEI. Here the CDR3 DNA reads TGTGCCAGCAGTGTATTGGGGGGCACATCGGGGTACAATGAGCAGTTCTTC. This translates into CASSVLGGTSGYNEQFF. The complete variable domain, with remaining parts taken from reference TRBV2 and TRBJ2-1, reads EPEVTQTPSHQVTQMGQEVILRCVPISNHLYFYWYRQILGQKVEFLVSFYNNEISEKSEIFDDQFSVERPDGSNFTLKIRSTKLEDSAMYFCASSVLGGTSGYNEQFFGPGTRLTVL.

This clonotype was counted between two and nine times. The chain combines TRBV24-1 with TRBJ1-1; D is ambiguous. With 7 bases removed from V and 6 bases from J, the gap between germline ends came to 8 bases. CDR1 is KGHDR and CDR2 is SFDVKD in the germline V gene. The CDR3 spans 11 residues. The CDR3 region has the DNA TGTGCCACCAGCCATGGCCCTGAAGCTTTCTTT. Translating gives CATSHGPEAFF.

A remark on this clonotype: This may be a read error: a much more frequent sequence differs by one nucleotide. The CDR3 DNA reads TGTGCCAGCAGGCCAGATGACCCCTCCTACGAGCAGTACTTC. The encoded protein is CASRPDDPSYEQYF. The chain links TRBV2 to TRBJ2-7; D gene uncertain. Germline V gives CDR1 SNHLY, CDR2 FYNNEI. CDR3 length equals 14 residues. V lost 6 bases to trimming and J lost 0 bases, with 12 bases between them.

The chain is built from TRBV3-1 and TRBJ1-1; weak D call: TRBD1 (5 bases). Per germline, CDR1 LGHDT and CDR2 YNNKEL (reference sequence). Trimming cost V 3 bases and J 4 bases, with 15 bases left between them. The CDR3 covers 15 residues. The CDR3 sequence: CASSQKIWGGTEAFF. CDR3 DNA sequence: TGTGCCAGCAGCCAGAAGATATGGGGGGGCACTGAAGCTTTCTTT.

This clonotype was picked up many times. V gene TRBV20-1 combines with J gene TRBJ2-5; D not certain. Germline CDR1 reads DFQATT; CDR2 reads SNEGSKA (reference sequence). The CDR3 sequence is 13 residues long. Trimming removed 2 bases from V and 5 bases from J, with 12 bases in between. As DNA, the CDR3 is TGCAGTGCTAGAAAAGGTCCTGCGGAGACCCAGTACTTC. Translation gives CSARKGPAETQYF.